The 27 T cell receptor beta chains given below trace back to one sample, sequenced in a study of T cell responses to AZD1222 COVID-19 vaccine. Data came from immunoSEQ multiplex PCR; TCRdb stores just in-frame clones and leaves some out. The sample holds over 100,000 clones, roughly 84% seen once. The sample consisted of peripheral blood, taken on day 0 of AZD1222 vaccination. These receptors came from an adult in good health.

The rearrangement uses TRBV28 and TRBJ2-6, with D maybe TRBD2 (5 bases). Trimming removed 4 bases from V and 3 bases from J, with 10 bases in between. CDR3 length equals 15 residues. In germline, CDR1 is MDHEN, CDR2 SYDVKM. CDR3 DNA sequence: TGTGCCAGCAGTTCGAGGGAAATTGGGGCCAACGTCCTGACTTTC. It translates to CASSSREIGANVLTF.

This clone was detected only a few times. This rearrangement joins TRBV11-3 to TRBJ1-4, with a tentative D call TRBD1 (5 bases). V shed 10 bases and J shed 6 bases, with 12 bases lying between them. CDR1 is SGHNT, CDR2 YENEEA, per germline. The CDR3 loop spans 12 amino acids. CDR3 amino acids: CATSGFDEKLFF. The CDR3 region has the DNA TGTGCCACCTCAGGGTTTGATGAAAAACTGTTTTTT.

This clone was picked up one time. The chain links TRBV3-1 (or the pseudogene TRBV3-2) to TRBJ2-6; D unclear. The CDR3 sequence is 16 residues long. From germline, CDR1 is LGHDT and CDR2 YNNKEL (reference sequence). Deletions cut 1 base from V and 0 bases from J, with 7 bases between. CDR3: CASSQVQPSGANVLTF. Written as DNA, the CDR3 is TGTGCCAGCAGCCAAGTACAACCCTCTGGGGCCAACGTCCTGACTTTC.

The table lists this clone with a count of one. This rearrangement joins TRBV21-1 to TRBJ1-4; whether TRBD1, the table's D call, matches the DNA was not checked. TRBV21-1 is annotated as a pseudogene. The CDR3 runs 17 residues. CDR3 in amino acids: CASSKGGQGDTNEKLFF. The CDR3 DNA reads TGTGCCAGCAGCAAAGGGGGACAGGGGGACACTAATGAAAAACTGTTTTTT.

This rearrangement joins TRBV15 to TRBJ2-3, with TRBD1 as a possible D gene (6 bases). The CDR3 totals 18 residues. Trimming pared 1 base from V and 0 bases from J, leaving 17 bases between. Germline V gene data show CDR1 as LNHNV and CDR2 as YYDKDF (reference sequence). The CDR3 here is CATSRASGTSYSTDTQYF. CDR3 DNA sequence: TGTGCCACCAGCAGAGCGTCGGGGACAAGCTACAGCACAGATACGCAGTATTTT.

The chain combines TRBV19 with TRBJ1-3, with D uncertain. Germline V CDR1 and CDR2: LNHDA, SQIVND (reference sequence). This CDR3 region has 15 residues. Trimming removed 0 bases at V and 0 bases at J, with 6 bases between. CDR3 protein: CASSIDSSSGNTIYF. The CDR3, as DNA: TGTGCCAGTAGTATAGACAGCTCCTCTGGAAACACCATATATTTT.

V is TRBV7-9 and J is TRBJ2-1; 7 bases are shared with TRBD1. The CDR3 has 16 residues. V lost 4 bases and J lost 1; bases outside the gene matches: 7. Germline V gene lookup returns CDR1 SEHNR and CDR2 FQNEAQ (reference sequence). CDR3 amino acids: CASSSIRDRSYNEQFF. CDR3 bases: TGTGCCAGCAGCTCCATTCGGGACAGATCCTACAATGAGCAGTTCTTC.

The chain joins TRBV24-1 to TRBJ2-5; possibly TRBD2 for D (7 bases). Germline V gene lookup returns CDR1 KGHDR and CDR2 SFDVKD. V was pared by 7 bases and J by 2 bases, with 13 bases between. The CDR3 runs 14 residues. The CDR3 sequence: CATRGRGSQETQYF. The CDR3 DNA follows: TGTGCCACCAGGGGGAGGGGGTCGCAAGAGACCCAGTACTTC.

The chain couples TRBV24-1 to TRBJ2-1; TRBD2 aligns across 12 bases. The CDR3 is 19 residues long. Per germline, CDR1 KGHDR and CDR2 SFDVKD. V shed 3 bases, J shed 0 bases, and the junction held 8 bases outside the gene matches. CDR3 protein: CATSDPGLAGGFSYNEQFF. The CDR3 bases are TGTGCCACCAGTGATCCGGGGCTAGCGGGAGGGTTCTCCTACAATGAGCAGTTCTTC.

The V and J genes are TRBV5-6 and TRBJ1-2; 8 nucleotides match TRBD1. With V trimmed by 5 bases and J by 8 bases, 8 bases remained unmatched. The CDR3 contains 13 residues. CDR1 and CDR2 (germline): SGHDT, YYEEEE. CDR3 loop: CASSSDRVGGYTF. The CDR3 DNA reads as TGTGCCAGCAGTTCGGACAGGGTGGGAGGCTACACCTTC.

The CDR3 region has the DNA TGTGCCAGCAGCCCTGGGACAGCGAGTTATAGCAATCAGCCCCAGCATTTT. Translating it yields CASSPGTASYSNQPQHF. V is TRBV21-1 and J is TRBJ1-5; the table calls TRBD1, which could not be checked here. TRBV21-1 corresponds to a pseudogene. This CDR3 is built from 17 residues.

The chain carries TRBV6-5 and TRBJ1-5, with D perhaps TRBD1 (5 bases). Trimming shortened V by 5 bases and J by 4 bases, and 15 bases separated the two germline ends. From germline, CDR1 is MNHEY and CDR2 SVGAGI. The CDR3 runs 15 residues. CDR3 nucleotides: TGTGCCAGCAGTCCACGAACAGGACTAAATCAGCCCCAGCATTTT. It translates to CASSPRTGLNQPQHF.

The count of this clone is one. This rearrangement joins TRBV9 to TRBJ1-2; D gene unclear. Trimming shortened V by 0 bases and J by 8 bases, and 14 bases separated the two germline ends. This CDR3 spans 14 amino acids. CDR1 is SGDLS and CDR2 is YYNGEE in the germline V gene. The CDR3 bases are TGTGCCAGCAGCGTAGATCGTTGGGGAGTAGGCTACACCTTC. Its translation is CASSVDRWGVGYTF.

V and J are TRBV9 and TRBJ1-2; the match to TRBD1 covers 9 bases. Germline CDR1 and CDR2: SGDLS and YYNGEE. The CDR3 has 14 amino acids. Trimming at V came to 5 bases and at J to 5 bases, leaving 7 bases not matched to a gene. CDR3 residues: CASSSTGTGYGYTF. In DNA, the CDR3 is TGTGCCAGCAGTTCCACCGGGACAGGGTATGGCTACACCTTC.

V usage is TRBV6-2 or TRBV6-3 and J usage is TRBJ2-1; D possibly uses TRBD1 or TRBD2 (5 bases each). V was trimmed by 6 bases and J by 13 bases, leaving 10 bases between them. From germline, CDR1 is MNHEY and CDR2 SVGEGT. The CDR3 length is 10 residues. DNA for the CDR3: TGTGCCAGCAGCCAGGGACCCCAGTTCTTC. This gives the protein CASSQGPQFF.

The V and J genes are TRBV7-9 and TRBJ2-1; tentatively, D is TRBD1 or TRBD2 (5 bases each). Germline V gene data show CDR1 as SEHNR and CDR2 as FQNEAQ (reference sequence). The CDR3 contains 16 residues. V lost 0 bases to trimming and J lost 6 bases, with 15 bases between them. The CDR3 here is CASSLALGEPRNEQFF. The CDR3 nucleotides are TGTGCCAGCAGCTTAGCGCTGGGGGAGCCTCGCAATGAGCAGTTCTTC.

The chain is built from TRBV12-3 or TRBV12-4 and TRBJ1-1; D ambiguous. This CDR3 has 12 residues. The V gene lost 6 bases and the J gene lost 6 bases, with 11 bases spanning the gap. The CDR3 sequence: CASSLKRAEAFF. The CDR3 DNA is TGTGCCAGCAGCCTCAAAAGGGCTGAAGCTTTCTTT.

The chain uses TRBV5-1 and TRBJ2-5, with a possible D match to TRBD1 (6 bases). The germline CDR1 and CDR2 sequences are SGHRS and YFSETQ. The ends were cut back, 3 bases at V and 2 bases at J, with 11 bases in the middle. The CDR3 covers 14 residues. The CDR3 here is CASSSGQFQETQYF. The CDR3 DNA is TGCGCCAGCAGCTCCGGACAGTTTCAAGAGACCCAGTACTTC.

The V call is TRBV24-1, the J call TRBJ2-1; 8 nucleotides match TRBD2. The CDR3 loop spans 12 amino acids. V gave up 9 bases and J gave up 6 bases; unmatched junction bases: 3. Germline V gene data show CDR1 as KGHDR and CDR2 as SFDVKD. The DNA of the CDR3 is TGTGCCACCTCCGGGGGGGGCAATGAGCAGTTCTTC. Protein product: CATSGGGNEQFF.

The table lists this clone with a count of one. The genes are TRBV7-9 and TRBJ1-1; D unresolved. CDR1 SEHNR and CDR2 FQNEAQ come from the germline V gene (reference sequence). V was trimmed by 3 bases and J by 5 bases, leaving 7 bases between them. The CDR3 is 12 amino acids. CDR3 region: CASSFYGTEAFF. DNA for the CDR3: TGTGCCAGCAGCTTTTACGGGACTGAAGCTTTCTTT. Full variable domain (outside the CDR3, taken from reference TRBV7-9 and TRBJ1-1): DTGVSQNPRHKITKRGQNVTFRCDPISEHNRLYWYRQTLGQGPEFLTYFQNEAQLEKSRLLSDRFSAERPKGSFSTLEIQRTEQGDSAMYLCASSFYGTEAFFGQGTRLTVV.

This chain links TRBV5-6 with TRBJ1-3; no reliable D call. Trimming removed 4 bases at V and 2 bases at J, with 13 bases between. The CDR3 extends over 15 amino acids. CDR1 SGHDT and CDR2 YYEEEE come from the germline V gene. The CDR3, as DNA: TGTGCCAGCAGCCCCTTTGGCACGACTGGAAACACCATATATTTT. Encoded protein: CASSPFGTTGNTIYF.

This sequence joins TRBV5-6 and TRBJ1-2; D not resolved. V was trimmed by 0 bases and J by 0 bases, leaving 6 bases between them. Germline CDR1 reads SGHDT; CDR2 reads YYEEEE. The CDR3 contains 14 residues. The chain's CDR3 is CASSLDRANYGYTF. CDR3 nucleotides: TGTGCCAGCAGCTTGGACAGAGCTAACTATGGCTACACCTTC.

This clone was counted only a few times. J is TRBJ1-4 and V is TRBV5-6, with 11 bases lining up with TRBD1. J gave up 5 bases and V 1 base, and 4 bases lay outside the gene matches. The germline gives CDR1 SGHDT, CDR2 YYEEEE. This CDR3 spans 16 amino acids. The CDR3 here is CASSLRRTGGNEKLFF. The CDR3 region has the DNA TGTGCCAGCAGCTTGCGGCGGACAGGGGGCAATGAAAAACTGTTTTTT.

This clone was seen once. The genes are TRBV6-1 and TRBJ1-5, with D possibly matching TRBD1 (5 bases). Trimming removed 1 base from V and 2 bases from J, with 12 bases in between. The CDR3 sequence is 16 residues long. The germline gives CDR1 MNHNS, CDR2 SASEGT. CDR3 amino acids: CASSEGGGSGNQPQHF. The CDR3 DNA follows: TGTGCCAGCAGTGAAGGTGGGGGTTCCGGCAATCAGCCCCAGCATTTT.

The chain uses TRBV29-1 and TRBJ1-2; the D is unclear. From germline, CDR1 is SQVTM and CDR2 ANQGSEA. The germline V and J ends were trimmed by 5 bases and 0 bases, with 7 bases remaining between them. This CDR3 has 12 residues. The CDR3 DNA reads TGCAGCGTTCTGGGATCTAACTATGGCTACACCTTC. Its translation is CSVLGSNYGYTF.

The chain joins TRBV3-1 (or the pseudogene TRBV3-2) to TRBJ1-1; TRBD1 might be the D (6 bases). This CDR3 spans 15 amino acids. Per germline, CDR1 LGHDT and CDR2 YNNKEL (reference sequence). Deletions cut 3 bases from V and 7 bases from J, with 18 bases between. The CDR3, as DNA: TGTGCCAGCAGCCAGGCTCGTACCGTAGGGGGTGAAGCTTTCTTT. It encodes CASSQARTVGGEAFF.

The chain is built from TRBV6-5 and TRBJ2-1, with 9 bases aligning to TRBD2. The CDR3 has 15 amino acids. The ends lost 7 bases at V and 3 bases at J; junction bases unmatched: 7. Germline loops: CDR1 MNHEY, CDR2 SVGAGI. The chain's CDR3 is CASIRRGGLYNEQFF. The CDR3 nucleotides are TGTGCCAGCATTCGGCGGGGGGGCCTCTACAATGAGCAGTTCTTC.